The clone carrying this T cell receptor (beta chain) has just a few counts. Its cognate antigen is unknown. The sample is drawn from a study of molecular identifiers for immune sequencing clone quantification. The CDR3 runs 15 residues. Trimming stripped 1 base from V and 2 bases from J, with 6 bases between. The germline V gene encodes CDR1 LNHDA and CDR2 SQIVND (reference sequence). The study's findings and limits: Clone sizes that are highly expanded could be underestimated when identical TCR molecules share a barcode.

Based on a CD8+CD4-CCR7+CD45RA+ profile, naive CD8 T cells were sorted. Previously described methods and listed TCR primers produced bulk TCR libraries. One entry per CDR3 protein results from TCRdb running MiXCR on the PCR reads. The sample includes approximately 590,000 distinct CDR3 sequences, roughly 27% of them seen just once. Material for sequencing was naive CD8+ T cells from blood, with Jurkat cell RNA spiked in. As for subset: FACS-sorted CD8+CD4-CCR7+CD45RA+ naive T cells. The clonotype was recovered from a human donor in good health. Some libraries in this study had Jurkat cell RNA spiked in. The chain is built from TRBV19 and TRBJ2-6, with D unclear. CDR3 sequence: CASSIGAAGANVLTF. The CDR3 nucleotides read TGTGCCAGTAGTATAGGAGCTGCTGGGGCCAACGTCCTGACTTTC.